The 15 T cell receptor beta chains given below trace back to one sample, sequenced in a study of early T cells in non-severe SARS-CoV-2 infection. In TCRdb, the 5' RACE reads were re-called with MiXCR into one record per CDR3 protein. The sample includes 80,000 or so distinct CDR3 sequences, roughly 12% seen only once; the top ten take roughly 3.1%. The sequenced material came from whole blood. These receptors came from an adult who was a healthcare worker with PCR-confirmed SARS-CoV-2 infection or an uninfected control (not recorded which).

Ten or more counts support this clonotype. The chain has TRBV18 and TRBJ2-3, with D unclear. CDR3 length: 15 residues. The ends were cut back, 3 bases at V and 1 base at J, with 11 bases in the middle. Germline-derived CDR1 and CDR2 are KGHSH and LQKENI. DNA for the CDR3: TGTGCCAGCTCACCCCTAGGGTCCGGCACAGATACGCAGTATTTT. Translating it yields CASSPLGSGTDTQYF.

There are a few counts of this clonotype. The chain couples TRBV2 to TRBJ2-7; no clear D gene. This CDR3 is built from 14 residues. The germline gives CDR1 SNHLY, CDR2 FYNNEI. V was shortened by 7 bases and J by 5 bases, with 18 bases between the two germline ends. The CDR3 DNA reads TGTGCCAGCACTGAGAGGTCGCCAAGGGACGAGCAGTACTTC. This sequence encodes CASTERSPRDEQYF.

The chain employs TRBV7-9 and TRBJ1-4, with 7 bases lining up with TRBD1. The CDR3 has 14 amino acids. The germline CDR1 and CDR2 sequences are SEHNR and FQNEAQ (reference sequence). J gave up 5 bases and V 5 bases, and 5 bases lay outside the gene matches. CDR3 coding DNA: TGTGCCAGCAGCCGGGACAGCAAGAATGAAAAACTGTTTTTT. Residues: CASSRDSKNEKLFF.

In its sample, this clonotype was seen many times. The V and J genes are TRBV4-1 and TRBJ2-7, with D maybe TRBD1 (6 bases). CDR3 size: 17 residues. From germline, CDR1 is MGHRA and CDR2 YSYEKL. Trimming stripped 3 bases from V and 3 bases from J, with 21 bases between. CDR3 loop: CASSQPFLSLGGYEQYF. The DNA for the CDR3 is TGCGCCAGCAGCCAGCCCTTTCTAAGTCTAGGGGGCTACGAGCAGTACTTC.

This clonotype was observed many times. The chain joins TRBV11-2 to TRBJ2-2, with 13 bases identical to TRBD2. In germline, CDR1 is SGHAT, CDR2 FQNNGV. With V trimmed by 5 bases and J by 3 bases, 3 bases remained unmatched. This CDR3 contains 16 residues. The CDR3: CASSAGLAGDTGELFF. DNA of the CDR3: TGTGCCAGCAGCGCCGGACTAGCGGGGGACACCGGGGAGCTGTTTTTT.

This chain uses TRBV29-1 with TRBJ2-1; 13 nucleotides line up with TRBD2. This CDR3 is built from 16 residues. V was clipped by 1 base and J by 8 bases; unmatched bases: 8. From germline, CDR1 is SQVTM and CDR2 ANQGSEA. The CDR3 region is CSVEGGLAGVGDEQFF. CDR3 in DNA: TGCAGCGTTGAAGGAGGACTAGCGGGAGTGGGCGATGAGCAGTTCTTC.

CDR3 sequence (DNA): TGCAGCGCCAAGGGGACTAGCGGGAGTGGTGAGCAGTTCTTC. Translating gives CSAKGTSGSGEQFF. V and J are TRBV29-1 and TRBJ2-1, with 14 bases that match TRBD2. The CDR3 length is 14 residues. V was clipped by 7 bases and J by 9 bases; unmatched bases: 8. Germline V gives CDR1 SQVTM, CDR2 ANQGSEA.

This clonotype was detected a few times. The chain couples TRBV12-3 or TRBV12-4 to TRBJ1-1, with D possibly TRBD1 on 5 matching bases. The CDR3 is 15 residues long. The V end lost 8 bases, the J end lost 4 bases, and 20 bases lay between the germline ends. CDR3 in amino acids: CASSLGSGFGTEAFF. DNA for the CDR3: TGTGCCAGCTCCCTCGGGTCAGGGTTCGGCACTGAAGCTTTCTTT.

This clonotype was counted only a few times. The chain couples TRBV27 to TRBJ1-2, with unresolved D. V was shortened by 5 bases and J by 2 bases, with 3 bases between the two germline ends. The germline gives CDR1 MNHEY, CDR2 SMNVEV (reference sequence). This CDR3 is built from 11 residues. The CDR3 sequence: CASSRNYGYTF. The CDR3 DNA is TGTGCCAGCAGTCGAAACTATGGCTACACCTTC.

The chain recombines TRBV5-6 with TRBJ2-7; D is possibly TRBD1 or TRBD2 (6 bases each). CDR1 is SGHDT, CDR2 YYEEEE, per germline. V shed 4 bases and J shed 7 bases, with 15 bases lying between them. CDR3 length: 13 amino acids. The CDR3 DNA follows: TGTGCCAGCAGCACCGGGGGCCCCTGGGAGCAGTACTTC. Its translation: CASSTGGPWEQYF.

The chain combines TRBV20-1 with TRBJ2-1; D assignment may be TRBD1 or TRBD2 (5 bases each). CDR1 is DFQATT, CDR2 SNEGSKA, per germline (reference sequence). The CDR3 totals 15 residues. V was trimmed by 0 bases and J by 8 bases, leaving 17 bases between them. CDR3 bases: TGCAGTGCTAGAGATCTGAGAGGACACGGGGATGAGCAGTTCTTC. Amino acid sequence: CSARDLRGHGDEQFF.

The chain has TRBV20-1 and TRBJ1-6, with TRBD1 identical over 8 bases. Germline assignment: CDR1 DFQATT and CDR2 SNEGSKA (reference sequence). CDR3 length equals 16 residues. V shed 2 bases, J shed 0 bases, and the junction held 3 bases outside the gene matches. The CDR3 coding sequence is TGCAGTGCTAGACAGGGGGCATACTCCTATAATTCACCCCTCCACTTT. Translating it yields CSARQGAYSYNSPLHF.

A few counts support this clonotype. The chain links TRBV7-2 to TRBJ2-7; D uncertain. The CDR3 is made up of 13 amino acids. V was pared by 5 bases and J by 1 base, with 9 bases between. CDR1 and CDR2 (germline): SGHTA, FQGNSA. The CDR3 DNA reads as TGTGCCAGCAGCAGCTCATGGTCCTACGAGCAGTACTTC. Translation: CASSSSWSYEQYF.

This clonotype was found a few times. This chain uses TRBV30 with TRBJ2-2; 11 nucleotides agree with TRBD2. J gave up 6 bases and V 4 bases, and 10 bases lay outside the gene matches. CDR1 GTSNPN and CDR2 SVGIG come from the germline V gene (reference sequence). This CDR3 comprises 16 residues. The CDR3 DNA follows: TGTGCCTGGACCTTTAGCGGGAGGGCCGTCGCCGGGGAGCTGTTTTTT. Amino acids: CAWTFSGRAVAGELFF.

This clonotype was observed a few times. The chain uses TRBV29-1 and TRBJ2-1, with D unresolved. The V gene's germline CDR1 is SQVTM and CDR2 ANQGSEA. CDR3 length equals 13 residues. V was clipped by 7 bases and J by 8 bases, with 18 bases between them. This CDR3 is CSAPPSGSHEQFF. DNA of the CDR3: TGCAGCGCTCCGCCCTCCGGGTCCCATGAGCAGTTCTTC.